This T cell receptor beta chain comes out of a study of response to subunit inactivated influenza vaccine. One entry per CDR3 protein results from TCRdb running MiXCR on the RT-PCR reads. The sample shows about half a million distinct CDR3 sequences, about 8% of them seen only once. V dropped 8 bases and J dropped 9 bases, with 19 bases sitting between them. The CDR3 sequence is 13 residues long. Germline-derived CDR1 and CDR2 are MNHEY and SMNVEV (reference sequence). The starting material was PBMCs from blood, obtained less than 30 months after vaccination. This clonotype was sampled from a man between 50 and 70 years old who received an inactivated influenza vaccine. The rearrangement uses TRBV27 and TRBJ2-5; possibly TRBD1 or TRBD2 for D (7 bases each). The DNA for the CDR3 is TGTGCCAGCCGTAGGGGGGGTCAGGGGGCCCAGTACTTC. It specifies CASRRGGQGAQYF.